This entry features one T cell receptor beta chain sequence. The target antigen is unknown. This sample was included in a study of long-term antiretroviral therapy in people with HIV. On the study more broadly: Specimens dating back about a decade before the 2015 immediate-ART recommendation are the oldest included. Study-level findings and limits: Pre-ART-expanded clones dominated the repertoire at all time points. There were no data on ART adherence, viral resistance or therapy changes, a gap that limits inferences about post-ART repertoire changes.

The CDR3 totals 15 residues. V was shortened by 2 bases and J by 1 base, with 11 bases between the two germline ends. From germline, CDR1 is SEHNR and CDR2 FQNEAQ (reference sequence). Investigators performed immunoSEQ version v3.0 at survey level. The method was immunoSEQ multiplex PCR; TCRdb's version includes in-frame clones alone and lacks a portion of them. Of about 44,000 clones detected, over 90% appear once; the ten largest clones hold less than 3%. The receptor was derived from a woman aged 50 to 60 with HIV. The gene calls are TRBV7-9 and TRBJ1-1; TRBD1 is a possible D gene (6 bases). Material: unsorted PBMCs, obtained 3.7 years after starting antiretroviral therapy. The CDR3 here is CASSLYRTANTEAFF. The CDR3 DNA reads TGTGCCAGCAGCTTATATCGGACAGCGAACACTGAAGCTTTCTTT.